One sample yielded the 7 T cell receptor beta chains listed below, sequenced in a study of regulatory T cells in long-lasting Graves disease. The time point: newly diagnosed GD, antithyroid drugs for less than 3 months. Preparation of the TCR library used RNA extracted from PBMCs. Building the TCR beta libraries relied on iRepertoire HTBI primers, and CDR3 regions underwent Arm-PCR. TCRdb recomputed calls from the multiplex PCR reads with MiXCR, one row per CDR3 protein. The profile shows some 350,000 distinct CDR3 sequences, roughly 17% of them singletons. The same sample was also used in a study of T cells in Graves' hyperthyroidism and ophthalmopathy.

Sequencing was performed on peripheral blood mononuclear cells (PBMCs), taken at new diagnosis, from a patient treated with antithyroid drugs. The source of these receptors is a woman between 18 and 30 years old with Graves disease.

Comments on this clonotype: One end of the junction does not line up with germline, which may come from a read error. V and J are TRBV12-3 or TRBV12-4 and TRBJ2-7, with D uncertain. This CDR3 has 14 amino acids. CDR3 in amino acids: CAGSFLASSYEQYF. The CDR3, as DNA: TGTGCCGGCAGTTTCTTGGCGAGCTCCTACGAGCAGTACTTC.

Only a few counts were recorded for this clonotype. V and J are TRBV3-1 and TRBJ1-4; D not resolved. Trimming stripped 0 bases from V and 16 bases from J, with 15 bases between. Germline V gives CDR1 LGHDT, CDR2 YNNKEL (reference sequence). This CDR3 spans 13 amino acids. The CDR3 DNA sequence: TGTGCCAGCAGCCAAGATTCGAGGACCGGTAGGTTTTTT. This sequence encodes CASSQDSRTGRFF.

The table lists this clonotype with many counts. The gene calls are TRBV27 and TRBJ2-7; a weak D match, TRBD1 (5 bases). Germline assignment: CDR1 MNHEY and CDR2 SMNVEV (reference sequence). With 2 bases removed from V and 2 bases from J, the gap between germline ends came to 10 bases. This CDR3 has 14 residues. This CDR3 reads CASSLRGRTYEQYF. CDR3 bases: TGTGCCAGCAGTTTAAGGGGCAGGACCTACGAGCAGTACTTC.

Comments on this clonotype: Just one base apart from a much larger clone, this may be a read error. The CDR3 spells CASSHPGRTYGYTF. The CDR3 DNA reads TGTGCCAGCAGCCACCCGGGACGGACTTATGGCTACACCTTC. This chain links TRBV11-2 with TRBJ1-2, with D possibly matching TRBD1 (5 bases). The V gene's germline CDR1 is SGHAT and CDR2 FQNNGV. This CDR3 comprises 14 residues. V lost 5 bases and J lost 5, with 15 bases in between.

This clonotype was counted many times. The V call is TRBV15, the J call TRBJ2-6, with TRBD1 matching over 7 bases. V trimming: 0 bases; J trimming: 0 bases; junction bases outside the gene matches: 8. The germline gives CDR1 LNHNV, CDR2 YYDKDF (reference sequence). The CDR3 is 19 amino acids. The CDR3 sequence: CATSRDRRPGGSGANVLTF. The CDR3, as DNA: TGTGCCACCAGCAGAGATCGGAGGCCAGGGGGCTCTGGGGCCAACGTCCTGACTTTC. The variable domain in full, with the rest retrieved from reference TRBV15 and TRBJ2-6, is DAMVIQNPRYQVTQFGKPVTLSCSQTLNHNVMYWYQQKSSQAPKLLFHYYDKDFNNEADTPDNFQSRRPNTSFCFLDIRSPGLGDTAMYLCATSRDRRPGGSGANVLTFGAGSRLTVL.

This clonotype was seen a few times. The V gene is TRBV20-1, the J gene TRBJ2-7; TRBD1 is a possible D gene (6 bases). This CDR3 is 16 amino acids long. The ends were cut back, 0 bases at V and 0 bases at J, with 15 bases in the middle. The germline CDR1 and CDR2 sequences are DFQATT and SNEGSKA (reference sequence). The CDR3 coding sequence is TGCAGTGCTAGAGATCGGCAGGGGACCCCCTCCTACGAGCAGTACTTC. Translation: CSARDRQGTPSYEQYF.

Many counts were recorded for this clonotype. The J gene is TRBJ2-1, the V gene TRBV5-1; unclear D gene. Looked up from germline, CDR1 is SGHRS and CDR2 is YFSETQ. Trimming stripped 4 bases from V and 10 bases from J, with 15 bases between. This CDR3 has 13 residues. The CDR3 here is CASSPAQLGEQFF. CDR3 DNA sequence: TGCGCCAGCAGCCCCGCTCAGCTGGGGGAGCAGTTCTTC.